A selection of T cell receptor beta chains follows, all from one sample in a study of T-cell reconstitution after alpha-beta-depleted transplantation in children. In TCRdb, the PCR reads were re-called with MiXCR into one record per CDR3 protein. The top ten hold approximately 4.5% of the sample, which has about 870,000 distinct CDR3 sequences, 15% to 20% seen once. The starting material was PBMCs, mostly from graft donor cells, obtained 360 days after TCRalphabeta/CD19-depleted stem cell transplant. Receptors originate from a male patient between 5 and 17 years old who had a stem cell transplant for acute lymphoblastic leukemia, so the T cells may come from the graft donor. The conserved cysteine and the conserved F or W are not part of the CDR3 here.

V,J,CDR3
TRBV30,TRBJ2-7,AWSSGRMYEQY
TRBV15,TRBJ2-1,ATSREQRLAGANEQF
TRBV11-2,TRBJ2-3,ASSLFPGDADTQY
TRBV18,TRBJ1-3,ASSPRLQDAGNTIY
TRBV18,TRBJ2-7,ASSPGQGVSY
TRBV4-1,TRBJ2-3,ASSPQSSGRAPSTDTQY
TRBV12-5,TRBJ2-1,ASGLPPLHNEQF
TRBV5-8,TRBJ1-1,ASSFGPMNTEAF
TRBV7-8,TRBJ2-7,ASSLADTFEQY
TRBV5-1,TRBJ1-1,ASSVGTGGAGTEAF
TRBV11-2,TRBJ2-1,ASRLLRSSYNEQF
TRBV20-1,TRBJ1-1,SARVSVNTEAF
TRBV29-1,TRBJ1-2,SVGVYT
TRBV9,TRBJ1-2,ASSATVRENYGYT
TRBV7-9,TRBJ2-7,ASSLAAYEQY
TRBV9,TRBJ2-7,ASSAGTSGSDEQY
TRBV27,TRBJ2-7,ASSSPEGASPYEQY
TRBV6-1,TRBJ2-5,ASRRARLQETQY
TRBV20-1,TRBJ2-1,SARDLPSYNEQF
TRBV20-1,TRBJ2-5,SALRWDSEETQY
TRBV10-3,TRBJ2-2,ALGVGSNTGELF
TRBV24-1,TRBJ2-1,ATAGLSYNEQF
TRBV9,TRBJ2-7,ASSDQDRNYEQY
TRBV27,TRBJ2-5,ASSFRLESETQY
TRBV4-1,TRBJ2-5,ASSQVFSGTGLKETQY
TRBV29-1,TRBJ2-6,SVRPLSGANVLT
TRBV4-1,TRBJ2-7,ASSQRPGLLSYEQY
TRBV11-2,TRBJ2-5,ASSLRTSGSWETQY
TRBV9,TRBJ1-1,ASSGNRYLKGAPNTEAF
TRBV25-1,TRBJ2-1,ATLAGGSYNEQF
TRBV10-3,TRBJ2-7,AISETLLTGTYEQY
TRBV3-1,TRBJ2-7,ASCFKARGLASSYEQY
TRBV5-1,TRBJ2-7,ASSLTGQGDYEQY
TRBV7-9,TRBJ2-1,ASRRGTGDPNEQF
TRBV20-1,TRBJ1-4,SARRDTGPEKLF
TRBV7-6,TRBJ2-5,ASSVGLKAARETQY
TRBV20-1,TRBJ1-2,SARDLNRDLLNYGYT
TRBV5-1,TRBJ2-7,ASSLALAYEQY
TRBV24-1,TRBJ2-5,AASDSVSRDALSALQETQY
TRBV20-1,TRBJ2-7,SASPGLAGGPYEQY
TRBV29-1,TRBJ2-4,SVETLAGVRNIQY
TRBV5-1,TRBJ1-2,ASSSRGRGYGYT